Listed here are 8 T cell receptor beta chains from one sample, sequenced in a study of shared clonotypes between healthy human individuals. TCRdb's table, derived via immunoSEQ multiplex PCR, lists solely in-frame clones and lacks some. The repertoire holds around 1.4 million clones, approximately 98.5% seen once, with about 0.4% in the top ten. Sequencing used naive CD4+ T cells sorted from blood. As to subset: CD45RA+ positively selected. The origin of the receptors is a young man in good health.

The chain couples TRBV7-9 to TRBJ2-3; 11 bases are a match to TRBD2. There are 16 residues in the CDR3. The V and J ends lost 5 bases and 3 bases, in that order; junction bases with no gene match: 7. Germline loops: CDR1 SEHNR, CDR2 FQNEAQ (reference sequence). Written as DNA, the CDR3 is TGTGCCAGCAGCCCCTATAGCGGGGGGGTGACAGATACGCAGTATTTT. Translating it yields CASSPYSGGVTDTQYF. Full variable domain (missing parts from reference TRBV7-9 and TRBJ2-3): DTGVSQNPRHKITKRGQNVTFRCDPISEHNRLYWYRQTLGQGPEFLTYFQNEAQLEKSRLLSDRFSAERPKGSFSTLEIQRTEQGDSAMYLCASSPYSGGVTDTQYFGPGTRLTVL.

The CDR3 nucleotides read TGTGCCAGCAGTTACGACAGGGGTGGCCGGGAGCTGTTTTTT. Encoded protein: CASSYDRGGRELFF. The chain recombines TRBV6-6 with TRBJ2-2; 8 nucleotides line up with TRBD1. CDR3 length: 14 amino acids. V gave up 2 bases and J gave up 9 bases; unmatched junction bases: 5. Germline V gene lookup returns CDR1 MNHNY and CDR2 SVGAGI (reference sequence).

J is TRBJ1-3 and V is TRBV6-5; D not certain. The CDR3 has 16 residues. The germline V gene has CDR1 MNHEY and CDR2 SVGAGI. Trimming stripped 0 bases from V and 2 bases from J, with 11 bases between. The CDR3 DNA follows: TGTGCCAGCAGTTACTCCCATTCAAGGGCTGGAAACACCATATATTTT. Its protein product is CASSYSHSRAGNTIYF.

This chain connects TRBV19 to TRBJ1-1; D ambiguous. The V gene lost 3 bases and the J gene lost 4 bases, with 6 bases spanning the gap. Per germline, CDR1 LNHDA and CDR2 SQIVND (reference sequence). The CDR3 is 12 residues long. Here the CDR3 reads CASSIPSTEAFF. DNA for the CDR3: TGTGCCAGTAGTATCCCTAGCACTGAAGCTTTCTTT.

The J gene is TRBJ2-1, the V gene TRBV11-1; 11 bases align to TRBD2. Germline V gene lookup returns CDR1 SGHAT and CDR2 FQDESV (reference sequence). V lost 5 bases, J lost 7 bases, and 13 bases stayed unmatched. This CDR3 is 17 amino acids long. Here the CDR3 DNA reads TGTGCCAGCAGCCCCCCGGGACTAGCGGCCCCCTGGAATGAGCAGTTCTTC. This gives the protein CASSPPGLAAPWNEQFF.

Points on this clone: An end of the junction does not agree with germline; a read error may underlie this. V and J are TRBV20-1 and TRBJ2-1; 8 bases line up with TRBD1. This CDR3 comprises 10 residues. The germline CDR1 and CDR2 sequences are DFQATT and SNEGSKA (reference sequence). CDR3 in DNA: TGCAGTGCTAGGAGGGACAGGTTGCTCTTC. Translation gives CSARRDRLLF.

Of note for this clone: This CDR3 is also generated by other DNA sequences in the sample. The chain has TRBV5-1 and TRBJ2-1; D is possibly TRBD2 (5 bases). Germline V gene lookup returns CDR1 SGHRS and CDR2 YFSETQ. The CDR3 runs 15 residues. The V and J ends lost 0 bases and 1 base respectively, with 8 bases between them. The CDR3 here is CASSLAGNSYNEQFF. The DNA of the CDR3 is TGCGCCAGCAGCTTGGCCGGGAATTCCTACAATGAGCAGTTCTTC.

This clone was counted a few times. The chain recombines TRBV7-8 with TRBJ1-1; D is unclear. Trimming left V 3 bases short and J 4 bases short, with 15 bases between. The CDR3 is made up of 15 amino acids. CDR1 is SGHVS, CDR2 FQNEAQ, per germline. Written as DNA, the CDR3 is TGTGCCAGCAGCTTGGAGGGAGGCTGGGTCACTGAAGCTTTCTTT. Translation gives CASSLEGGWVTEAFF.